Listed below are T cell receptor beta chains from one sample, sequenced in a study of T cell repertoires in cytomegalovirus infection. In TCRdb, the reads were re-called with MiXCR into one record per CDR3 protein. This table has fewer than 200,000 distinct CDR3 sequences, about 21% appearing once. Source material: PBMCs. The receptors were gathered from a human donor in good health (CMV status not recorded). Some clones in this sample may be carry-over from other donors' samples. The CDR3 runs from the conserved cysteine through the conserved F or W. The D gene is left open where the match is weak. Where a row states a size, it is once, few, many or the class of an expanded clone; other rows omit it.

size	V	D	J	CDR3	DNA
few	TRBV12-5	NA	TRBJ2-2	CASGPTTANTGELFF	TGTGCTAGTGGTCCTACGACGGCGAACACCGGGGAGCTGTTTTTT
few	TRBV4-3	NA	TRBJ2-3	CASSQGLTTDTQYF	TGCGCCAGCAGCCAGGGTCTGACCACAGATACGCAGTATTTT
few	TRBV12-3/TRBV12-4	NA	TRBJ2-5	CASSAEVTPGETQYF	TGTGCCAGCAGTGCTGAGGTTACTCCAGGGGAGACCCAGTACTTC
few	TRBV29-1	NA	TRBJ2-1	CSVDRTDNEQFF	TGCAGCGTTGATAGGACGGACAATGAGCAGTTCTTC
few	TRBV7-7	NA	TRBJ2-3	CASSLGAITSTDTQYF	TGTGCTAGCAGCTTAGGGGCGATAACTAGCACAGATACGCAGTATTTT
NA	TRBV2	NA	TRBJ1-1	CARIDGAFF	TGTGCCCGCATAGATGGAGCTTTCTTT
many	TRBV7-2	TRBD1	TRBJ2-5	CASSLARQGLQETQYF	TGTGCCAGCAGCTTAGCGAGACAGGGGCTCCAAGAGACCCAGTACTTC
NA	TRBV5-1	NA	TRBJ2-7	CASSWGTGTVSYEQYF	TGCGCCAGCAGCTGGGGGACCGGAACCGTCTCCTACGAGCAGTACTTC
NA	TRBV20-1	TRBD2	TRBJ2-3	CSAPGLAGGLGTDTQYF	TGCAGTGCTCCGGGACTAGCGGGGGGCCTGGGCACAGATACGCAGTATTTT
NA	TRBV5-3	TRBD2	TRBJ2-3	CASSLATSADTQYF	TGTGCCAGCAGCTTGGCAACTAGCGCAGATACGCAGTATTTT
many	TRBV2	NA	TRBJ1-5	CASSGRGQPQHF	TGTGCCAGCAGTGGAAGGGGCCAGCCCCAGCATTTT
many	TRBV7-2	TRBD1	TRBJ2-7	CASRLPGQGYEQYF	TGTGCCAGCAGGTTGCCGGGACAGGGCTACGAGCAGTACTTC
many	TRBV6-1	TRBD1	TRBJ2-2	CASSQRDRASSNTGELFF	TGTGCCAGCAGTCAGAGAGACAGGGCGAGTTCGAACACCGGGGAGCTGTTTTTT
NA	TRBV5-6	TRBD1	TRBJ2-1	CASSLDQGAHEQFF	TGTGCCAGCAGCCTCGACCAGGGGGCCCATGAGCAGTTCTTC
few	TRBV19	NA	TRBJ1-1	CASSIKGGITEAFF	TGTGCCAGTAGTATAAAGGGAGGAATCACTGAAGCTTTCTTT
few	TRBV11-2	TRBD1	TRBJ1-4	CASSLPTFPGGDNEKLFF	TGTGCCAGCAGCTTACCCACTTTTCCAGGGGGTGATAATGAAAAACTGTTTTTT
many	TRBV29-1	NA	TRBJ2-3	CSVAGVGLDTQYF	TGCAGCGTTGCAGGTGTCGGTTTGGATACGCAGTATTTT
many	TRBV18	NA	TRBJ1-1	CASSPNRVTEAFF	TGTGCCAGCTCACCTAACAGGGTCACTGAAGCTTTCTTT
NA	TRBV5-1	TRBD1	TRBJ1-1	CASSWGTGVLNDLMNTEAFF	TGCGCCAGCAGCTGGGGGACAGGGGTCCTGAATGATCTAATGAACACTGAAGCTTTCTTT
many	TRBV7-9	TRBD1	TRBJ1-2	CASSYHRGLGYTF	TGTGCCAGCAGCTACCACAGGGGGCTTGGCTACACCTTC
many	TRBV11-3	NA	TRBJ2-1	CASSLETASSYNEQFF	TGTGCCAGCAGCTTAGAAACAGCTAGCTCCTACAATGAGCAGTTCTTC
many	TRBV6-2/TRBV6-3	NA	TRBJ2-3	CASSDGGKQYF	TGTGCCAGCAGTGACGGAGGGAAGCAGTATTTT
few	TRBV20-1	TRBD1	TRBJ1-2	CSAGQGAGYTF	TGCAGTGCGGGACAGGGTGCTGGCTACACCTTC
NA	TRBV28	TRBD2	TRBJ2-1	CASSLEGTSIDEQFF	TGTGCCAGCAGTTTAGAGGGGACTAGCATTGATGAGCAGTTCTTC
many	TRBV6-1	NA	TRBJ1-1	CASNRGEAFF	TGTGCCAGCAACCGCGGAGAAGCTTTCTTT
NA	TRBV18	TRBD1	TRBJ2-7	CASSPRQGGVGEQYF	TGTGCCAGCTCACCTCGACAGGGCGGTGTGGGAGAGCAGTACTTC
many	TRBV7-2	TRBD1	TRBJ2-7	CASSQEGQGYHEQYF	TGTGCCAGCAGCCAAGAGGGACAGGGATACCACGAGCAGTACTTC
NA	TRBV7-3	TRBD2	TRBJ2-1	CASSLPGAGASYNEQFF	TGTGCCAGCAGCCTCCCGGGAGCGGGGGCCTCTTACAATGAGCAGTTCTTC
many	TRBV7-2	TRBD2	TRBJ2-3	CASSISGSADTQYF	TGTGCCAGCAGCATTAGCGGGAGCGCAGATACGCAGTATTTT
NA	TRBV19	TRBD2	TRBJ2-1	CASSPLGTSGPNEQFF	TGTGCCAGTAGCCCGCTCGGGACTAGCGGGCCCAATGAGCAGTTCTTC
NA	TRBV5-5	NA	TRBJ1-1	CASSSLDLPQSAFF	TGTGCCAGCAGCTCATTGGACCTCCCTCAATCAGCTTTCTTT
NA	TRBV28	NA	TRBJ1-2	CASSLGRRAGYTF	TGTGCCAGCAGTTTAGGGCGGCGAGCTGGCTACACCTTC
NA	TRBV5-1	NA	TRBJ1-1	CASSLGQSNTEAFF	TGCGCCAGCAGCTTGGGACAGTCGAACACTGAAGCTTTCTTT
many	TRBV7-9	NA	TRBJ2-1	CASSLGIDEQFF	TGTGCCAGCAGCTTAGGGATCGATGAGCAGTTCTTC
NA	TRBV29-1	NA	TRBJ2-7	CSVAGTGSSYEQYF	TGCAGCGTAGCCGGGACGGGGAGCTCCTACGAGCAGTACTTC
few	TRBV20-1	NA	TRBJ1-1	CSAVKGNTEAFF	TGCAGTGCCGTCAAGGGGAACACTGAAGCTTTCTTT
NA	TRBV10-3	TRBD1	TRBJ2-7	CAISGQGATYEQYF	TGTGCCATCAGTGGACAGGGGGCCACCTACGAGCAGTACTTC
many	TRBV7-9	NA	TRBJ1-5	CASTRGDNQPQHF	TGTGCCAGCACCCGGGGGGACAATCAGCCCCAGCATTTT
NA	TRBV7-9	NA	TRBJ2-1	CASSLVFQGYREQFF	TGTGCCAGCAGCTTAGTGTTTCAGGGCTATCGCGAGCAGTTCTTC
NA	TRBV29-1	NA	TRBJ2-7	CSVEDLGNRRGGQYF	TGCAGCGTTGAAGATCTCGGGAACCGAAGAGGCGGGCAGTACTTC
NA	TRBV12-3/TRBV12-4	NA	TRBJ1-6	CASSFGSQALHF	TGTGCCAGCAGTTTTGGCTCCCAGGCCCTCCACTTT
few	TRBV7-8	NA	TRBJ1-1	CASSDIQGYTEAFF	TGTGCCAGCAGCGACATACAGGGTTACACTGAAGCTTTCTTT
NA	TRBV6-2/TRBV6-3	NA	TRBJ1-5	CASTRGGNQPQHF	TGTGCCTCTACAAGGGGGGGCAATCAGCCCCAGCATTTT
NA	TRBV28	NA	TRBJ1-2	CATQPGDNYGYTF	TGTGCCACCCAACCGGGAGACAACTATGGCTACACCTTC
once	TRBV5-1	TRBD2	TRBJ2-1	CASSLTSADGDEQFF	TGCGCCAGCAGCCTGACTAGCGCCGATGGGGATGAGCAGTTCTTC
few	TRBV12-3/TRBV12-4	NA	TRBJ2-7	CASSFSRYEQYF	TGTGCCAGCAGTTTCTCGCGATACGAGCAGTACTTC
many	TRBV12-3/TRBV12-4	NA	TRBJ1-5	CASSGGQYYQPQHF	TGTGCCAGCAGTGGGGGGCAGTATTATCAGCCCCAGCATTTT
few	TRBV28	NA	TRBJ2-3	CASSPTMTDTQYF	TGTGCCAGCAGTCCCACTATGACAGATACGCAGTATTTT